This T cell receptor (beta chain) stems from a study of vaccination effects on CD4 cells after COVID-19. Study-wide results and caveats: Missing from the study were early post-infection timepoints, and its convalescent patients were few. Common cold coronaviruses were cross-recognized by only 1 of 255 vaccine-induced clones in healthy vaccinees.

Notes on this clone: What it binds is unknown.

Sequencing followed a ViraFEST assay step that expanded antigen-specific CD4+ T cells with viral peptide pools. Cultured cells yielded isolated CD4+ T cells after around 10 days. All study participants received two doses of BNT162b2 or mRNA-1273 vaccine. The vaccine recipients had no prior SARS-CoV-2 infection, with negative nucleocapsid antibodies. CDR3 length equals 11 residues. Germline V gives CDR1 MNHEY, CDR2 SMNVEV (reference sequence). V was trimmed by 6 bases and J by 5 bases, leaving 7 bases between them. Method: immunoSEQ multiplex PCR; TCRdb's copy keeps in-frame clones and lacks some. The sample has around 32,000 clones; roughly 60% are singletons.

The material sequenced was CD4+ T cells from PBMCs cultured with SARS-CoV-2 spike peptides, taken after COVID-19 vaccination. The chain has TRBV27 and TRBJ1-2; D not resolved. This receptor was taken from a human donor who received a COVID-19 vaccine. CDR3 nucleotide sequence: TGTGCCAGCAGGAGAAAGTATGGCTACACCTTC. Its protein product is CASRRKYGYTF.